Each of the 29 T cell receptor beta chains below was sequenced from the same sample in a study of control samples from healthy donors and cancer patients. Repertoires were generated with immunoSEQ multiplex PCR, while TCRdb's copy carries only in-frame clones and drops some. In the table there are more than 90,000 clones, approximately 90% of which are singletons. Specimen: blood. Receptor source: a man aged 30 to 45 in good health.

The chain couples TRBV4-1 to TRBJ2-1, with 11 bases that match TRBD1. With V trimmed by 4 bases and J by 3 bases, 5 bases remained unmatched. The CDR3 is 16 amino acids. Germline V lookup: CDR1 MGHRA, CDR2 YSYEKL. CDR3 region: CASSLTGTGGYNEQFF. DNA for the CDR3: TGCGCCAGCAGCCTGACCGGGACAGGGGGCTACAATGAGCAGTTCTTC.

V is TRBV7-2 and J is TRBJ2-3; D call uncertain. The germline V gene encodes CDR1 SGHTA and CDR2 FQGNSA. Trimming removed 5 bases at V and 4 bases at J, with 7 bases between. This CDR3 comprises 12 residues. The CDR3 bases are TGTGCCAGCAGCCCCAAATCAGATACGCAGTATTTT. It translates to CASSPKSDTQYF.

The chain combines TRBV6-6 with TRBJ2-2, with D maybe TRBD2 (6 bases). CDR1 is MNHNY and CDR2 is SVGAGI in the germline V gene (reference sequence). The CDR3 is made up of 15 amino acids. V was trimmed by 6 bases and J by 0 bases, leaving 11 bases between them. CDR3: CASRGDFANTGELFF. The CDR3, as DNA: TGTGCCAGCAGAGGGGACTTCGCGAACACCGGGGAGCTGTTTTTT.

The chain links TRBV30 to TRBJ2-5; D is unclear. V lost 0 bases and J 4 bases, leaving 15 bases between the germline ends. CDR1 GTSNPN and CDR2 SVGIG come from the germline V gene (reference sequence). The CDR3 loop spans 15 amino acids. The CDR3, as DNA: TGTGCCTGGAGTGTAAGGTTCGTCGGGTTAGAGACCCAGTACTTC. Protein sequence: CAWSVRFVGLETQYF.

The chain employs TRBV4-1 and TRBJ2-7, with unresolved D. Germline values: CDR1 MGHRA, CDR2 YSYEKL. The CDR3 is made up of 13 amino acids. Trimming removed 0 bases at V and 4 bases at J, with 7 bases between. The CDR3 coding sequence is TGCGCCAGCAGCCAAGATATTGGGTACGAGCAGTACTTC. Protein sequence: CASSQDIGYEQYF.

This clone has only a few counts. The chain is built from TRBV5-4 and TRBJ2-7; 9 bases are a match to TRBD1. Germline values: CDR1 SGHNT, CDR2 YYREEE (reference sequence). Losses at the gene ends were 9 bases for V and 5 bases for J; bases not matched to a gene: 6. This CDR3 contains 12 residues. The CDR3 DNA sequence: TGTGCCACCAGGGACAGGGCCCACGAGCAGTACTTC. This sequence encodes CATRDRAHEQYF. Full variable domain (remainder filled in from reference TRBV5-4 and TRBJ2-7): ETGVTQSPTHLIKTRGQQVTLRCSSQSGHNTVSWYQQALGQGPQFIFQYYREEENGRGNFPPRFSGLQFPNYSSELNVNALELDDSALYLCATRDRAHEQYFGPGTRLTVT.

V gene TRBV30 combines with J gene TRBJ1-1; weak D call: TRBD1 (5 bases). Germline CDR1 GTSNPN, CDR2 SVGIG (reference sequence). V dropped 7 bases and J dropped 4 bases, with 13 bases sitting between them. This CDR3 comprises 12 residues. Written as DNA, the CDR3 is TGTGCCTTAGTCGGGGGAGGCACTGAAGCTTTCTTT. Translated, it gives CALVGGGTEAFF.

This sequence joins TRBV7-3 and TRBJ1-2; 7 nucleotides line up with TRBD1. CDR3 size: 13 residues. Trimming cost V 5 bases and J 8 bases; bases outside gene matches: 8. CDR1 SGHTA and CDR2 FQGTGA come from the germline V gene. CDR3 sequence: CASSRFTGQGYTF. Here the CDR3 DNA reads TGTGCCAGCAGCCGCTTTACGGGACAGGGCTACACCTTC.

The count of this clone is one. The chain has TRBV11-3 and TRBJ2-1; D gene unclear. This CDR3 region has 11 residues. V lost 5 bases and J lost 13, with 12 bases in between. CDR1 SGHNT and CDR2 YENEEA come from the germline V gene. The CDR3 nucleotides read TGTGCCAGCAGCACCGGGCGAAATCAGTTCTTC. Its translation: CASSTGRNQFF. Full variable domain (remainder filled in from reference TRBV11-3 and TRBJ2-1): EAGVVQSPRYKIIEKKQPVAFWCNPISGHNTLYWYLQNLGQGPELLIRYENEEAVDDSQLPKDRFSAERLKGVDSTLKIQPAELGDSAVYLCASSTGRNQFFGPGTRLTVL.

This chain joins TRBV7-9 and TRBJ2-7, with 7 bases identical to TRBD1. The V gene end was trimmed by 6 bases and the J gene end by 5 bases; junction bases not matched to a gene: 13. The CDR3 sequence is 15 residues long. Per germline, CDR1 SEHNR and CDR2 FQNEAQ (reference sequence). CDR3 region: CASRLTTGRADEQYF. The CDR3 nucleotides are TGTGCCAGCAGACTAACGACAGGGCGGGCGGACGAGCAGTACTTC.

This chain links TRBV30 with TRBJ1-5, with a possible D match to TRBD1 (6 bases). This CDR3 region has 14 residues. Per the germline V gene, CDR1 is GTSNPN and CDR2 is SVGIG (reference sequence). Trimming cost V 0 bases and J 9 bases, with 15 bases left between them. The DNA of the CDR3 is TGTGCCTGGAGTGTACAGGGAGGGGGATTGCCCCAGCATTTT. The encoded protein is CAWSVQGGGLPQHF.

The V and J genes are TRBV10-1 and TRBJ2-5; the D call may be TRBD1 or TRBD2 (5 bases each). The CDR3 spans 14 residues. CDR1 WNHNN and CDR2 SYGVQD come from the germline V gene (reference sequence). Trimming took off 7 bases at V and 5 bases at J, with 17 bases between the two ends. CDR3 nucleotides: TGCGCCAGCACACCGGGACCGCTTCGGGAGACCCAGTACTTC. This translates into CASTPGPLRETQYF.

V is TRBV7-8 and J is TRBJ1-1, with D perhaps matching TRBD1 (5 bases). The germline CDR1 and CDR2 sequences are SGHVS and FQNEAQ. V lost 3 bases, J lost 9 bases, and 11 bases lay in between. This CDR3 is built from 12 residues. CDR3 nucleotides: TGTGCCAGCAGCTTTAGGAACAGGCAAGCTTTCTTT. Protein product: CASSFRNRQAFF.

This chain links TRBV6-2 or TRBV6-3 with TRBJ2-1; D might be TRBD2 (6 bases). There are 14 residues in the CDR3. V lost 0 bases and J lost 10, with 13 bases in between. In germline, CDR1 is MNHEY, CDR2 SVGEGT. The CDR3 sequence is CASSYSGTAEEQFF. Written as DNA, the CDR3 is TGTGCCAGCAGTTACTCCGGGACTGCCGAGGAGCAGTTCTTC.

The chain recombines TRBV28 with TRBJ1-3; D gene uncertain. Germline-derived CDR1 and CDR2 are MDHEN and SYDVKM. The CDR3 has 14 amino acids. V was pared by 5 bases and J by 8 bases, with 16 bases between. The CDR3 coding sequence is TGTGCCAGCAGTCCCCGCCGACATACGGACACCATATATTTT. This codes for CASSPRRHTDTIYF.

This clone was observed a handful of times. This chain links TRBV24-1 with TRBJ2-1, with TRBD2 matching over 8 bases. Germline trimming cut 3 bases from V and 5 bases from J; bases unmatched to any gene: 8. This CDR3 is built from 16 residues. Germline CDR1 is KGHDR and CDR2 is SFDVKD. This CDR3 reads CATSDGGGTRHNEQFF. The CDR3 coding sequence is TGTGCCACCAGTGATGGGGGGGGGACTAGACACAATGAGCAGTTCTTC.

The chain employs TRBV7-2 and TRBJ2-7; 8 bases are shared with TRBD2. The CDR3 runs to 15 residues. V was clipped by 6 bases and J by 0 bases; unmatched bases: 7. Per germline, CDR1 SGHTA and CDR2 FQGNSA. CDR3 DNA sequence: TGTGCCAGCAGTCGACGGGAGGGAGGCTCCTACGAGCAGTACTTC. Protein sequence: CASSRREGGSYEQYF.

The chain carries TRBV5-1 and TRBJ2-3, with D possibly TRBD1 on 5 matching bases. This CDR3 has 14 amino acids. The ends were cut back, 4 bases at V and 2 bases at J, with 11 bases in the middle. Looked up from germline, CDR1 is SGHRS and CDR2 is YFSETQ. As DNA, the CDR3 is TGCGCCAGCAGCGTGGACACCAACACAGATACGCAGTATTTT. Translated, it gives CASSVDTNTDTQYF.

This clone appeared a few times. This sample includes further DNA sequences coding for the same CDR3. J is TRBJ2-3 and V is TRBV5-4; 8 nucleotides align to TRBD2. V trimming: 3 bases; J trimming: 1 base; junction bases outside the gene matches: 1. The CDR3 sequence is 14 residues long. CDR1 is SGHNT and CDR2 is YYREEE in the germline V gene (reference sequence). CDR3 bases: TGTGCCAGCAGCTCGCGGGGGGGCACAGATACGCAGTATTTT. Translation gives CASSSRGGTDTQYF.

The chain is built from TRBV7-9 and TRBJ1-6, with 9 bases that match TRBD1. The CDR3 extends over 17 amino acids. CDR1 SEHNR and CDR2 FQNEAQ come from the germline V gene (reference sequence). Trimming cost V 3 bases and J 1 base; bases outside gene matches: 4. CDR3 DNA: TGTGCCAGCAGCTTCTACGGACAGGGGTCCTATAATTCACCCCTCCACTTT. This gives the protein CASSFYGQGSYNSPLHF.

V usage is TRBV11-2 and J usage is TRBJ1-6; TRBD1 matches at 8 bases. CDR1 and CDR2 from the germline V gene are SGHAT and FQNNGV. This CDR3 has 15 residues. J was trimmed by 7 bases and V by 7 bases; bases with no gene match: 9. The CDR3 region is CASTTTGAHNSPLHF. The CDR3 nucleotides read TGTGCCAGCACCACGACAGGGGCGCACAATTCACCCCTCCACTTT.

As for this clone: The same CDR3 can be traced to other DNA sequences in this sample. The V call is TRBV30, the J call TRBJ1-2, with a possible D match to TRBD1 (6 bases). Germline lookup yields CDR1 GTSNPN and CDR2 SVGIG (reference sequence). The germline V and J ends were trimmed by 0 bases and 8 bases, with 13 bases remaining between them. The CDR3 is 13 amino acids. CDR3 loop: CAWSVGRGYGYTF. The CDR3 bases are TGTGCCTGGAGTGTAGGCAGGGGTTACGGCTACACCTTC.

This clone is a singleton in its sample. J is TRBJ1-6 and V is TRBV5-1; 7 nucleotides agree with TRBD1. The junction had 17 bases not matched to a gene; V was cut back by 3 bases and J by 8 bases. Germline CDR1 SGHRS, CDR2 YFSETQ. The CDR3 has 18 amino acids. The CDR3 here is CASSWGQYHATLDSPLHF. In nucleotides, the CDR3 is TGCGCCAGCAGCTGGGGACAGTATCACGCTACATTGGATTCACCCCTCCACTTT.

The chain recombines TRBV24-1 with TRBJ1-2; no firm D call. Germline CDR1 and CDR2: KGHDR and SFDVKD. The CDR3 is 12 amino acids. With 4 bases removed from V and 8 bases from J, the gap between germline ends came to 10 bases. CDR3 nucleotide sequence: TGTGCCACCAGTGAGGGCCCCTGGGGCTACACCTTC. This translates into CATSEGPWGYTF.

The rearrangement links TRBV7-8 to TRBJ2-1; 7 positions match TRBD2. This CDR3 region has 16 residues. The J segment lost 5 bases and the V segment lost 1 base, leaving 8 bases of the junction unmatched. From germline, CDR1 is SGHVS and CDR2 FQNEAQ. CDR3 region: CASSLVGAGGNNEQFF. For the CDR3, the DNA is TGTGCCAGCAGCTTAGTGGGAGCCGGGGGGAACAATGAGCAGTTCTTC.

V is TRBV15 and J is TRBJ1-3; the D is unclear. The CDR3 has 16 residues. V dropped 5 bases and J dropped 2 bases, with 16 bases sitting between them. Germline V gives CDR1 LNHNV, CDR2 YYDKDF (reference sequence). CDR3 sequence: CATSADVALTGNTIYF. The CDR3 DNA is TGTGCCACCAGCGCCGACGTAGCTCTGACTGGAAACACCATATATTTT.

There are a few counts of this clone. This chain joins TRBV2 and TRBJ1-5; D is unclear. Germline loops: CDR1 SNHLY, CDR2 FYNNEI. V shed 4 bases and J shed 0 bases, with 13 bases lying between them. CDR3 length: 16 amino acids. CDR3 residues: CASSVQMGNSNQPQHF. The CDR3 coding sequence is TGTGCCAGCAGTGTTCAGATGGGGAATAGCAATCAGCCCCAGCATTTT.

This CDR3 reads CSAMGLAGNEQFF. CDR3 nucleotides: TGCAGCGCTATGGGACTAGCTGGCAATGAGCAGTTCTTC. The chain carries TRBV29-1 and TRBJ2-1; 9 nucleotides agree with TRBD2. Looked up from germline, CDR1 is SQVTM and CDR2 is ANQGSEA. The CDR3 is 13 amino acids. V lost 7 bases and J lost 6; bases outside the gene matches: 7.

V gene TRBV3-1 (or the pseudogene TRBV3-2) combines with J gene TRBJ1-4; a weak D match, TRBD1 (6 bases). Trimming left V 2 bases short and J 3 bases short, with 7 bases between. The germline V gene encodes CDR1 LGHDT and CDR2 YNNKEL (reference sequence). CDR3 size: 14 residues. The CDR3 region has the DNA TGTGCCAGCAGCCAAAGACAGGCTAATGAAAAACTGTTTTTT. Protein: CASSQRQANEKLFF.